What follows are 14 T cell receptor beta chains derived from one specimen sequenced in a study of blood T cell repertoires in COVID-19. The table came from immunoSEQ multiplex PCR; TCRdb's copy has only in-frame clones and leaves some out. The profile shows 120,000 or so clones, 88% of them singletons. The sample taken for sequencing was peripheral blood. These TCRs come from a human donor in a cohort sampled during active COVID-19.

This clone showed up just once. V usage is TRBV6-1 and J usage is TRBJ2-7, with 10 bases that match TRBD2. Germline V gene data show CDR1 as MNHNS and CDR2 as SASEGT. The CDR3 runs to 16 residues. With V trimmed by 1 base and J by 2 bases, 5 bases remained unmatched. The chain's CDR3 is CASSEGRLAGAYEQYF. The CDR3, as DNA: TGTGCCAGCAGTGAAGGGCGGCTAGCGGGAGCCTACGAGCAGTACTTC.

The chain has TRBV7-8 and TRBJ2-1, with 9 bases lining up with TRBD1. Losses at the gene ends were 3 bases for V and 7 bases for J; bases not matched to a gene: 16. Germline values: CDR1 SGHVS, CDR2 FQNEAQ. CDR3 length equals 18 residues. Written as DNA, the CDR3 is TGTGCCAGCAGCTTCCGAGGGGTACAGGGGGCCCCTCTAAATGAGCAGTTCTTC. Amino acid sequence: CASSFRGVQGAPLNEQFF.

This clone has more than one count but fewer than ten. This sequence joins TRBV2 and TRBJ2-3; 10 positions agree with TRBD2. From germline, CDR1 is SNHLY and CDR2 FYNNEI. J was trimmed by 2 bases and V by 7 bases; bases with no gene match: 9. CDR3 size: 16 residues. DNA for the CDR3: TGTGCCAGCATCCCTAGCGGGGGAAGACCCACAGATACGCAGTATTTT. It translates to CASIPSGGRPTDTQYF.

In DNA, the CDR3 is TGCGCCAGCAGCCAAGTTCCTAGCGGGGGGGAGACCCAGTACTTC. Translation: CASSQVPSGGETQYF. The gene calls are TRBV4-1 and TRBJ2-5, with TRBD2 matching over 11 bases. J gave up 5 bases and V 1 base, and 3 bases lay outside the gene matches. The length of the CDR3 is 15 residues. Per germline, CDR1 MGHRA and CDR2 YSYEKL.

CDR3 residues: CAISPGVVYEQYF. The DNA of the CDR3 is TGTGCCATCAGCCCGGGAGTAGTCTACGAGCAGTACTTC. The chain recombines TRBV10-3 with TRBJ2-7, with D tentatively TRBD2 (6 bases). CDR3 length: 13 residues. In germline, CDR1 is ENHRY, CDR2 SYGVKD. Trimming took off 6 bases at V and 3 bases at J, with 12 bases between the two ends.

The CDR3 nucleotides read TGTGCCAGCAGTTACTCGACACGGTATGGCTACACCTTC. Translating it yields CASSYSTRYGYTF. V gene TRBV6-5 combines with J gene TRBJ1-2; no reliable D call. Germline V gene lookup returns CDR1 MNHEY and CDR2 SVGAGI. V gave up 0 bases and J gave up 5 bases, with 7 bases separating them. There are 13 residues in the CDR3.

The chain is built from TRBV18 and TRBJ1-5; D is ambiguous. In germline, CDR1 is KGHSH, CDR2 LQKENI. Trimming stripped 2 bases from V and 4 bases from J, with 12 bases between. The CDR3 consists of 15 residues. The CDR3 sequence is CASSPSIPANQPQHF. The CDR3 DNA is TGTGCCAGCTCACCATCTATCCCCGCTAATCAGCCCCAGCATTTT.

The CDR3 spells CASSQALQAYGYTF. CDR3 DNA: TGTGCCAGCAGCCAAGCACTCCAGGCCTATGGCTACACCTTC. The V call is TRBV3-1 (or the pseudogene TRBV3-2), the J call TRBJ1-2; D is uncertain. The ends were cut back, 1 base at V and 4 bases at J, with 10 bases in the middle. This CDR3 comprises 14 residues. Germline CDR1 LGHDT, CDR2 YNNKEL (reference sequence).

This rearrangement joins TRBV6-1 to TRBJ2-1; 8 nucleotides line up with TRBD2. Germline CDR1 reads MNHNS; CDR2 reads SASEGT. This CDR3 has 16 amino acids. The V segment lost 4 bases and the J segment 8 bases; nucleotides outside the gene matches: 13. CDR3 coding DNA: TGTGCCAGCAGTGGGGCGGGGGGTTTCTTCGCCCATGAGCAGTTCTTC. Translated, it gives CASSGAGGFFAHEQFF.

The V call is TRBV11-2, the J call TRBJ2-1; 10 bases map to TRBD1. With V trimmed by 5 bases and J by 7 bases, 2 bases remained unmatched. From germline, CDR1 is SGHAT and CDR2 FQNNGV. CDR3 length equals 13 residues. CDR3 sequence (DNA): TGTGCCAGCAGCCCGGACAGGGGGAATGAGCAGTTCTTC. As protein: CASSPDRGNEQFF.

This clone was picked up one time. The chain recombines TRBV3-1 (or the pseudogene TRBV3-2) with TRBJ2-1; TRBD2 is a possible D gene (5 bases). Germline V gene lookup returns CDR1 LGHDT and CDR2 YNNKEL (reference sequence). This CDR3 is 17 amino acids long. Trimming cost V 4 bases and J 1 base, with 17 bases left between them. The CDR3 loop reads CASSPRGAVLSYNEQFF. CDR3 coding DNA: TGTGCCAGCAGCCCTAGAGGAGCGGTCCTGTCCTACAATGAGCAGTTCTTC.

The chain is built from TRBV6-5 and TRBJ2-7; TRBD1 agrees at 7 bases. The CDR3 is 11 residues long. The V segment lost 7 bases and the J segment 7 bases; nucleotides outside the gene matches: 4. Germline-derived CDR1 and CDR2 are MNHEY and SVGAGI. The CDR3 coding sequence is TGTGCCAGCAACAGGGGTTGGGAGCAGTACTTC. The encoded protein is CASNRGWEQYF.

The chain combines TRBV11-2 with TRBJ2-1; possibly TRBD1 for D (6 bases). Trimming shortened V by 5 bases and J by 9 bases, and 23 bases separated the two germline ends. Germline V CDR1 and CDR2: SGHAT, FQNNGV. The CDR3 has 16 amino acids. CDR3 sequence (DNA): TGTGCCAGCAGCAGAGCAGGGGAGACCTCCTTAGGTGAGCAGTTCTTC. It yields the protein CASSRAGETSLGEQFF.

The chain uses TRBV29-1 and TRBJ2-5; D possibly corresponds to TRBD1 (6 bases). The germline V gene encodes CDR1 SQVTM and CDR2 ANQGSEA. CDR3 length: 15 residues. V lost 5 bases to trimming and J lost 0 bases, with 16 bases between them. The CDR3 loop reads CSVLLRGRYQETQYF. CDR3 sequence (DNA): TGCAGCGTTTTGCTCAGGGGACGGTACCAAGAGACCCAGTACTTC.